Below are 10 T cell receptor beta chains sequenced from a single sample in a study of preoperative IRX-2 immunotherapy in early breast cancer (dated by TCRdb to the late 2010s). Libraries were built with the immunoSEQ multiplex PCR assay. TCRdb's version of the immuneACCESS table is confined to in-frame rearrangements and falls short of the full clone set. An unresolved V gene accounts for under half of the shortfall where checked; the remainder is of unknown origin. Across this sample there are about 23,000 clones, with around 96% seen only once. Of the sample, about a sixth is held by the ten largest clones. Read against the paper, the sample's treatment or condition label means: preoperative locoregional IRX-2 cytokine immunotherapy. This material consisted of tumor tissue, taken after IRX-2 immunotherapy. These receptors originate from a human donor with breast cancer.

V and J are TRBV7-2 and TRBJ2-2; the match to TRBD2 covers 7 bases. Trimming at V came to 1 base and at J to 5 bases, leaving 7 bases not matched to a gene. Germline V gives CDR1 SGHTA, CDR2 FQGNSA. The length of the CDR3 is 16 residues. Here the CDR3 reads CASSLVGGSQTGELFF. The CDR3 DNA reads TGTGCCAGCAGCTTAGTGGGCGGGAGTCAGACCGGGGAGCTGTTTTTT.

The V gene is TRBV7-2, the J gene TRBJ2-5, with 9 bases matching TRBD2. The ends lost 6 bases at V and 4 bases at J; junction bases unmatched: 6. The germline V gene encodes CDR1 SGHTA and CDR2 FQGNSA. The CDR3 is 14 amino acids. As DNA, the CDR3 is TGTGCCAGCAGTCGGCGGGGGGGCTCAGAGACCCAGTACTTC. The encoded protein is CASSRRGGSETQYF.

This clone was found once. The rearrangement joins TRBV27 to TRBJ2-5; a possible D gene is TRBD2 (6 bases). Gene TRBJ2-7 matches the end of the DNA better, so the J call may be wrong. CDR3 length: 14 amino acids. Germline V gene lookup returns CDR1 MNHEY and CDR2 SMNVEV (reference sequence). In DNA, the CDR3 is TGTGCCAGCAGGCCGGGGGTTGGGGGGTACGAGCAGTACTTC. Amino acids: CASRPGVGGYEQYF.

Only one count was recorded for this clone. The V call is TRBV5-4, the J call TRBJ2-7; D is possibly TRBD2 (6 bases). V gave up 4 bases and J gave up 6 bases, with 17 bases separating them. Germline CDR1 reads SGHNT; CDR2 reads YYREEE (reference sequence). CDR3 size: 14 residues. The CDR3 DNA follows: TGTGCCAGCAGCCCCTTCCGGGGGTTGTCCGAGCAGTACTTC. It encodes CASSPFRGLSEQYF. Filled out from reference TRBV5-4 and TRBJ2-7, the complete variable domain reads ETGVTQSPTHLIKTRGQQVTLRCSSQSGHNTVSWYQQALGQGPQFIFQYYREEENGRGNFPPRFSGLQFPNYSSELNVNALELDDSALYLCASSPFRGLSEQYFGPGTRLTVT.

The rearrangement links TRBV11-2 to TRBJ2-3, with 7 positions matching TRBD2. V trimming: 1 base; J trimming: 3 bases; junction bases outside the gene matches: 7. The CDR3 is 16 amino acids. CDR1 is SGHAT, CDR2 FQNNGV, per germline. For the CDR3, the DNA is TGTGCCAGCAGCTTAGTCTGGGGGGAGGGAACAGATACGCAGTATTTT. As protein: CASSLVWGEGTDTQYF.

V and J are TRBV12-2 and TRBJ1-1; TRBD1, the D gene given by the table, was not confirmed from the DNA. TRBV12-2 is recorded as a pseudogene. This CDR3 has 17 residues. CDR3 nucleotides: TGTGCAAGTCGCTTAGCGCAGACAGGGGGCACGAACACTGAAGCTTTCTTT. Its protein is CASRLAQTGGTNTEAFF.

The genes are TRBV7-9 and TRBJ1-6, with D hard to call. CDR1 is SEHNR, CDR2 FQNEAQ, per germline (reference sequence). The CDR3 totals 14 residues. The V and J ends lost 3 bases and 4 bases respectively, with 7 bases between them. CDR3 DNA: TGTGCCAGCAGCTTTCTACAGTATAATTCACCCCTCCACTTT. Its protein product is CASSFLQYNSPLHF.

In its sample, this clone was seen once. CDR3 amino acids: CASSLNSGLAGGPEETQYF. The CDR3 coding sequence is TGTGCCAGCAGCTTAAATTCGGGGTTAGCGGGAGGGCCAGAAGAGACCCAGTACTTC. The chain employs TRBV7-3 and TRBJ2-5; 11 positions agree with TRBD2. Germline CDR1 and CDR2: SGHTA and FQGTGA. The CDR3 has 19 residues. With V trimmed by 1 base and J by 3 bases, 13 bases remained unmatched.

The J gene is TRBJ2-7, the V gene TRBV7-2; 11 nucleotides align to TRBD2. V lost 3 bases, J lost 1 base, and 5 bases stayed unmatched. CDR3 length: 16 residues. CDR1 and CDR2 from the germline V gene are SGHTA and FQGNSA. The CDR3 bases are TGTGCCAGCAGCTTCCCGACTAGCGGGACTTCCTACGAGCAGTACTTC. Amino acid sequence: CASSFPTSGTSYEQYF.

CDR3 residues: CATSRPGGGTDTQYF. The CDR3 DNA is TGTGCCACCAGCAGACCCGGGGGGGGAACAGATACGCAGTATTTT. The chain uses TRBV15 and TRBJ2-3; 8 bases line up with TRBD2. The CDR3 spans 15 residues. V lost 2 bases, J lost 3 bases, and 4 bases stayed unmatched. CDR1 and CDR2 from the germline V gene are LNHNV and YYDKDF (reference sequence).